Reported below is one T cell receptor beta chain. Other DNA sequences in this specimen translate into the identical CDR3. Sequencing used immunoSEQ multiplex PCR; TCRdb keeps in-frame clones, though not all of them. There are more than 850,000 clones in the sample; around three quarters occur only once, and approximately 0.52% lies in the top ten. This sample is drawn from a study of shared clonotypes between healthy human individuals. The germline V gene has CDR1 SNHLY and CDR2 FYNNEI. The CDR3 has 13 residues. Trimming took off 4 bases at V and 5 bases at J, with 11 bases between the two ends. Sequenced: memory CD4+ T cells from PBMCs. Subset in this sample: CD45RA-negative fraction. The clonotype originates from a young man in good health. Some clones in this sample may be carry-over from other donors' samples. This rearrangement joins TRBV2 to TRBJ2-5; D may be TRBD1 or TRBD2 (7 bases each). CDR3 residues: CASSGQGGETQYF. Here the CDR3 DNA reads TGTGCCAGCAGTGGACAGGGAGGGGAGACCCAGTACTTC.